This T cell receptor beta chain came from a study of blood T cell repertoires in COVID-19. Study information: The origin of the acute and convalescent COVID-19 samples was the United States, Italy and Spain.

V was pared by 5 bases and J by 4 bases, with 9 bases between. The length of the CDR3 is 13 residues. Germline-derived CDR1 and CDR2 are LNHDA and SQIVND (reference sequence). Generated by immunoSEQ multiplex PCR, the TCRdb table keeps only in-frame clones and is missing some. The data show some 30,000 clones, around 90% seen once. The sample comprised peripheral blood. This chain joins TRBV19 and TRBJ2-1; D not resolved. The TCR originated in a man aged 45 to 65 with active or convalescent COVID-19. This chain's CDR3 is CASSFSGYNEQFF. CDR3 nucleotide sequence: TGTGCCAGTAGTTTCTCCGGGTACAATGAGCAGTTCTTC.